The 10 T cell receptor beta chains given below trace back to one sample, sequenced in a study of T cells in Graves' hyperthyroidism and ophthalmopathy (dated by TCRdb to the late 2010s). Receptor libraries were prepared by multiplex PCR. The instrument was an Illumina HiSeq 2000. The TCR beta CDR3 regions were amplified from RNA transcripts. For the first round of RT-PCR on the TCR CDR3, the HTBI primer set was used together with the Qiagen OneStep RT-PCR kit. TCRdb trimmed the raw reads at Q25, called clones with MiXCR and kept productive beta chains. Every CDR3 protein is listed once, alongside the most common genes and DNA of its rows. The sample contains approximately 300,000 distinct CDR3 sequences, more than 15% of them found a single time. The ten largest make up 55% to 60% of the sample. The sequenced sample consisted of blood. The receptors come from a woman aged 55-70 years with Graves' ophthalmopathy.

This clonotype has only a few counts. V is TRBV7-9 and J is TRBJ1-3; D is uncertain. This CDR3 contains 13 residues. Per the germline V gene, CDR1 is SEHNR and CDR2 is FQNEAQ (reference sequence). The V and J ends lost 0 bases and 4 bases respectively, with 4 bases between them. This chain's CDR3 is CASSLAEGNTIYF. For the CDR3, the DNA is TGTGCCAGCAGCTTAGCGGAAGGAAACACCATATATTTT.

This clonotype appeared many times. This chain links TRBV12-3 or TRBV12-4 with TRBJ2-6, with a possible D match to TRBD1 (6 bases). The CDR3 loop spans 17 amino acids. Trimming pared 7 bases from V and 0 bases from J, leaving 16 bases between. CDR3 in amino acids: CASTPGQHISGANVLTF. The CDR3 coding sequence is TGTGCCAGCACCCCTGGACAGCACATCTCTGGGGCCAACGTCCTGACTTTC.

The rearrangement uses TRBV7-2 and TRBJ1-4; D is unresolved. Germline CDR1 SGHTA, CDR2 FQGNSA. Trimming pared 5 bases from V and 1 base from J, leaving 11 bases between. The CDR3 extends over 15 amino acids. The CDR3 nucleotides are TGTGCCAGCAGCCCACAACCCGTAACTAATGAAAAACTGTTTTTT. Residues: CASSPQPVTNEKLFF.

This clonotype occurred many times. The J gene is TRBJ2-7, the V gene TRBV6-1; 8 bases align to TRBD2. J was trimmed by 3 bases and V by 5 bases; bases with no gene match: 18. The CDR3 contains 18 residues. In germline, CDR1 is MNHNS, CDR2 SASEGT. CDR3 DNA sequence: TGTGCCAGCAGTAAGGAAGGGAGGACTAGCCGCCCTCTCTACGAGCAGTACTTC. Its protein is CASSKEGRTSRPLYEQYF.

This clonotype was seen only a few times. The chain employs TRBV6-1 and TRBJ2-1; a possible D gene is TRBD1 (6 bases). The CDR3 covers 13 residues. V gave up 7 bases and J gave up 3 bases, with 10 bases separating them. Germline V gene sequence: CDR1 MNHNS, CDR2 SASEGT. The CDR3 DNA reads TGTGCCAGCAAACCGGACAGCTACAATGAGCAGTTCTTC. It encodes CASKPDSYNEQFF.

In its sample, this clonotype was seen many times. V is TRBV2 and J is TRBJ1-5; possible D gene TRBD1, 5 bases. Trimming shortened V by 4 bases and J by 6 bases, and 13 bases separated the two germline ends. Germline V CDR1 and CDR2: SNHLY, FYNNEI. The CDR3 runs to 14 residues. CDR3 sequence (DNA): TGTGCCAGCAGTGTAGCGCAGGGAGGTCAGCCCCAGCATTTT. Translated, it gives CASSVAQGGQPQHF.

This clonotype was seen many times. The chain joins TRBV11-2 to TRBJ1-2, with D uncertain. The CDR3 loop spans 13 amino acids. Germline V gives CDR1 SGHAT, CDR2 FQNNGV. The ends were cut back, 5 bases at V and 5 bases at J, with 12 bases in the middle. The CDR3, as DNA: TGTGCCAGCAGCCCTAAACACGGATATGGCTACACCTTC. It specifies CASSPKHGYGYTF. The variable domain in full, completed from reference TRBV11-2 and TRBJ1-2, reads EAGVAQSPRYKIIEKRQSVAFWCNPISGHATLYWYQQILGQGPKLLIQFQNNGVVDDSQLPKDRFSAERLKGVDSTLKIQPAKLEDSAVYLCASSPKHGYGYTFGSGTRLTVV.

The chain employs TRBV5-4 and TRBJ1-3; D is uncertain. Trimming left V 4 bases short and J 4 bases short, with 12 bases between. The germline CDR1 and CDR2 sequences are SGHNT and YYREEE (reference sequence). The CDR3 extends over 14 amino acids. The CDR3 protein is CASSTYRSGNTIYF. The DNA of the CDR3 is TGTGCCAGCAGCACCTACCGATCAGGAAACACCATATATTTT.

In its sample, this clonotype was seen many times. The CDR3 here is CATRDRENTEAFF. The CDR3 DNA sequence: TGTGCCACCCGGGACAGAGAAAACACTGAAGCTTTCTTT. This chain links TRBV10-3 with TRBJ1-1; TRBD1 matches at 7 bases. V lost 10 bases to trimming and J lost 2 bases; unmatched junction nucleotides: 7. Germline CDR1 reads ENHRY; CDR2 reads SYGVKD. This CDR3 comprises 13 residues.

The rearrangement uses TRBV9 and TRBJ1-4; D not resolved. CDR1 and CDR2 (germline): SGDLS, YYNGEE. The CDR3 has 16 amino acids. Trimming left V 3 bases short and J 0 bases short, with 12 bases between. The CDR3, as DNA: TGTGCCAGCAGCGCGGGCTTGACCTCAACTAATGAAAAACTGTTTTTT. Its protein is CASSAGLTSTNEKLFF. Full variable domain (rest looked up from reference TRBV9 and TRBJ1-4): DSGVTQTPKHLITATGQRVTLRCSPRSGDLSVYWYQQSLDQGLQFLIQYYNGEERAKGNILERFSAQQFPDLHSELNLSSLELGDSALYFCASSAGLTSTNEKLFFGSGTQLSVL.